These 3 T cell receptor beta chains came from one sample sequenced in a study of molecular identifiers for immune sequencing clone quantification. One entry per CDR3 protein results from TCRdb running MiXCR on the PCR reads. The sample lists roughly 100,000 distinct CDR3 sequences, about 35% occurring once. The sample consisted of naive CD8+ T cells from blood, with Jurkat cell RNA spiked in. The subset here: FACS-sorted CD8+CD4-CCR7+CD45RA+ naive T cells. The receptors originated from a human donor in good health. Some libraries in this study had Jurkat cell RNA spiked in.

This clonotype has just one count. A much larger clone differs by one base, so this may be a read error. V and J are TRBV11-2 and TRBJ2-5; 7 bases line up with TRBD1. This CDR3 comprises 15 residues. Germline V gene data show CDR1 as SGHAT and CDR2 as FQNNGV. CDR3 region: CASSLRTGPQEPQYF. In nucleotides, the CDR3 is TGTGCCAGCAGCCTACGGACAGGTCCCCAAGAGCCCCAGTACTTC.

Turning to this clonotype: This could be a read error, since a much larger clone is one nucleotide away. This likely comes from a read error, as the CDR3 has no conserved phenylalanine or tryptophan at its end. The CDR3 region is CASSHGSPYEQYI. The CDR3 nucleotides are TGTGCCAGCAGCCACGGATCCCCATACGAGCAGTACATC. The genes are TRBV4-2 and TRBJ2-7; unclear D gene. Germline CDR1 is LGHNA and CDR2 is YNFKEQ. Trimming pared 3 bases from V and 4 bases from J, leaving 10 bases between. This CDR3 is built from 13 residues.

V gene TRBV28 combines with J gene TRBJ2-1, with D possibly being TRBD2 (5 bases). Germline-derived CDR1 and CDR2 are MDHEN and SYDVKM. V gave up 3 bases and J gave up 8 bases, with 17 bases separating them. CDR3 size: 15 residues. The chain's CDR3 is CASSFPEDSSDEQFF. The CDR3 bases are TGTGCCAGCAGTTTTCCGGAGGACTCCAGCGATGAGCAGTTCTTC.